A selection of T cell receptor beta chains follows, all from one sample in a study of blood T cell repertoires in COVID-19. The data were produced by immunoSEQ multiplex PCR, yet TCRdb's version contains in-frame clones alone and is incomplete. This table has under 300,000 clones, 85% to 90% appearing once. Source material: peripheral blood. The receptors originated from a woman in her thirties or forties with acute or convalescent COVID-19. CDR3s include the opening cysteine and the closing phenylalanine or tryptophan. The D gene is left open where the match is weak. Expanded clones are given a class, and other clones once, few, many or no size at all.

J gene	clone size	V gene	D gene	CDR3 protein	CDR3 DNA
TRBJ1-1	-	TRBV5-6	-	CASRRDLGAEAFF	TGTGCCAGCAGGCGAGACCTGGGCGCTGAAGCTTTCTTT
TRBJ1-1	-	TRBV10-3	-	CAIRGQNTEAFF	TGTGCCATCAGGGGACAGAACACTGAAGCTTTCTTT
TRBJ2-3	once	TRBV12-5	-	CASASGSTDTQYF	TGTGCTAGTGCCTCGGGGAGCACAGATACGCAGTATTTT
TRBJ1-5	-	TRBV30	-	CAWNLGLRFGNQPQHF	TGTGCCTGGAACTTGGGACTGCGGTTTGGCAATCAGCCCCAGCATTTT
TRBJ1-1	once	TRBV5-1	-	CASSLDSPNTEAFF	TGCGCCAGCAGCTTGGATTCCCCTAACACTGAAGCTTTCTTT
TRBJ2-3	-	TRBV3-1/TRBV3-2	-	CASSPRLAGASTDTQYF	TGTGCCAGCAGCCCCCGGCTGGCGGGGGCAAGCACAGATACGCAGTATTTT
TRBJ1-1	-	TRBV6-1	-	CASSEALLNTEAFF	TGTGCCAGCAGTGAAGCGCTATTGAACACTGAAGCTTTCTTT
TRBJ2-3	-	TRBV3-1/TRBV3-2	TRBD2	CASSHPLRLAGSDTQYF	TGTGCCAGCAGCCACCCCCTGAGACTAGCGGGGTCAGATACGCAGTATTTT
TRBJ1-1	-	TRBV6-6	TRBD1	CASSGTGEGRGTEAFF	TGTGCCAGCAGCGGGACAGGGGAAGGGAGAGGAACTGAAGCTTTCTTT
TRBJ1-4	-	TRBV6-6	TRBD1	CASSYSRQGWNEKLFF	TGTGCCAGCAGTTACTCTAGACAGGGATGGAATGAAAAACTGTTTTTT